This paragraph reports one T cell receptor beta chain. What it recognizes is unknown. This entry is derived from a study of identical twins. CDR1 is LGHNA, CDR2 YNFKEQ, per germline. The CDR3 extends over 14 amino acids. Trimming removed 0 bases from V and 2 bases from J, with 5 bases in between. TCRdb reprocessed the 5' RACE reads with MiXCR, giving one entry per CDR3 protein. The sample shows approximately 500,000 distinct CDR3 sequences, approximately 25% of them seen only once. Broader study findings: Beta clonotypes that were abundant in cord blood contained fewer insertions, a pattern absent from memory repertoires.

The sample also formed part of further work on T cells expressing NK-cell markers. This second report adds: Sorted T-cell subsets CD3+CD56+NKG2C+, CD3+CD56+NKG2C- and CD3+CD56-NKG2C+ were TCR beta-sequenced.

Sequencing was done on a sample of CD4+ T cells sorted from blood. The source is a woman under 30 in good health. The chain carries TRBV4-2 and TRBJ2-1; D is unclear. CDR3 in amino acids: CASSQEGTYNEQFF. The CDR3 DNA sequence: TGTGCCAGCAGCCAAGAGGGCACCTACAATGAGCAGTTCTTC.